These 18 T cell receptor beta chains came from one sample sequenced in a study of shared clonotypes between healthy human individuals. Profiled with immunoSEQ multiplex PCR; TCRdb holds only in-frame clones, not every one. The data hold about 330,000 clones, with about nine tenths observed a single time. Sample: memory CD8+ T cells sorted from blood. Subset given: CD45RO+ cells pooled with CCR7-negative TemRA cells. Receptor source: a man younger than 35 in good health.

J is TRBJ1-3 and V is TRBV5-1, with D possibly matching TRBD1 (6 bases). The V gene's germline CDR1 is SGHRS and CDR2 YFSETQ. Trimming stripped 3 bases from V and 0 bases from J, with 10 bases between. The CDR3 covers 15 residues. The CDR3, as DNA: TGCGCCAGCAGCTCGGACAGCCGCTCTGGAAACACCATATATTTT. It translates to CASSSDSRSGNTIYF. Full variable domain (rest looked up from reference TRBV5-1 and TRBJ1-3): KAGVTQTPRYLIKTRGQQVTLSCSPISGHRSVSWYQQTPGQGLQFLFEYFSETQRNKGNFPGRFSGRQFSNSRSEMNVSTLELGDSALYLCASSSDSRSGNTIYFGEGSWLTVV.

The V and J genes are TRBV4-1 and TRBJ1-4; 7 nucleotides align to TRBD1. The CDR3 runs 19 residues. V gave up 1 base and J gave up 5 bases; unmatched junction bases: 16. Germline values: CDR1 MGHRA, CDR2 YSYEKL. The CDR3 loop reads CASSQGYRGPKGRNEKLFF. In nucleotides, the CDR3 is TGCGCCAGCAGCCAAGGATACAGGGGCCCAAAGGGACGGAATGAAAAACTGTTTTTT.

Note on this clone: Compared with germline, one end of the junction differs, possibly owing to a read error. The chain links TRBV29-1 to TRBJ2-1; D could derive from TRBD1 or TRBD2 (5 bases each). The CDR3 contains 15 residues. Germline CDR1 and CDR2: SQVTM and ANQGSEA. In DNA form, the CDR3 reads TGCAGCGTTCAAGAGGAACTAGGGGCATACAATGAGCAGTTCTTC. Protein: CSVQEELGAYNEQFF.

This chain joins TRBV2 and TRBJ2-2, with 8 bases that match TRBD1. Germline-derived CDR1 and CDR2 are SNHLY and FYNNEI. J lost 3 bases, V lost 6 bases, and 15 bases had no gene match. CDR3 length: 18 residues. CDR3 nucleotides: TGTGCCAGCAGAGACGACCCGGGACAGGCTTTTTACACCGGGGAGCTGTTTTTT. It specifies CASRDDPGQAFYTGELFF.

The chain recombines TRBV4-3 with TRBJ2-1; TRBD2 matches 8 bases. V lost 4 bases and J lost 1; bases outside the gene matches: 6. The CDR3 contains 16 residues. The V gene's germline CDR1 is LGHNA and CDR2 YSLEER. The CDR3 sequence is CASSLGVAGSYNEQFF. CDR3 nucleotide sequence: TGCGCCAGCAGCCTGGGGGTAGCGGGATCCTACAATGAGCAGTTCTTC.

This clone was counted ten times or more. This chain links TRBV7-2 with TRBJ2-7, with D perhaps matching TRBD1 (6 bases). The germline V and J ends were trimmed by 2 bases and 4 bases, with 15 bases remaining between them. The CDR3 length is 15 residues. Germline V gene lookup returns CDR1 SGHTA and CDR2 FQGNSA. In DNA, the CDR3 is TGTGCCAGCAGCTTATATATAGCCAGGGGTTACGAGCAGTACTTC. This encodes CASSLYIARGYEQYF.

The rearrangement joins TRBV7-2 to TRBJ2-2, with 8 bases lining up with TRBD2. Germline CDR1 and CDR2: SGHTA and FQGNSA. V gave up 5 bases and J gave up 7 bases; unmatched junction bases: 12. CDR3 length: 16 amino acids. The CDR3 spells CASSPWTSRQGGELFF. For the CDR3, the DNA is TGTGCCAGCAGCCCTTGGACTAGCAGGCAAGGCGGGGAGCTGTTTTTT.

DNA for the CDR3: TGTGCCAGCAGTTTTTGGGGCGGGACCTACGAGCAGTACTTC. Amino acids: CASSFWGGTYEQYF. J is TRBJ2-7 and V is TRBV27, with D maybe TRBD2 (6 bases). V was pared by 3 bases and J by 2 bases, with 11 bases between. Germline V gene data show CDR1 as MNHEY and CDR2 as SMNVEV (reference sequence). The CDR3 has 14 residues.

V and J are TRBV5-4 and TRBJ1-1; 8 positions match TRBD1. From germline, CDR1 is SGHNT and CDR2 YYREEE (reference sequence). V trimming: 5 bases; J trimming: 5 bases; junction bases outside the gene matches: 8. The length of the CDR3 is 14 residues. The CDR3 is CASRPQGEWTEAFF. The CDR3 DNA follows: TGTGCCAGCAGGCCACAGGGGGAATGGACTGAAGCTTTCTTT.

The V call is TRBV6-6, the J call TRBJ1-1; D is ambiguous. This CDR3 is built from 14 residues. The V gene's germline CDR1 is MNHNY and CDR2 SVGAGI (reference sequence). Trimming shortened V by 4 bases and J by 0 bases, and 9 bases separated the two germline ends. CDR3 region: CASSFKTVNTEAFF. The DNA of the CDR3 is TGTGCCAGCAGTTTCAAGACTGTGAACACTGAAGCTTTCTTT.

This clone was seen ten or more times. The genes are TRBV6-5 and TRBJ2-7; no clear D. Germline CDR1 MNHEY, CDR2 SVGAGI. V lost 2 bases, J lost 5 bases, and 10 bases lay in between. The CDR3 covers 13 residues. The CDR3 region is CASSYAPSDEQYF. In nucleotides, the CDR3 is TGTGCCAGCAGTTACGCTCCTTCTGACGAGCAGTACTTC.

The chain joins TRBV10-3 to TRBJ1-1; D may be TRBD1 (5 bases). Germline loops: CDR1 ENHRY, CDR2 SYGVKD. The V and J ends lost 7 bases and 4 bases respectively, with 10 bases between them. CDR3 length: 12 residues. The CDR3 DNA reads TGTGCCATCAAAGGAGGGGCCACTGAAGCTTTCTTT. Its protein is CAIKGGATEAFF.

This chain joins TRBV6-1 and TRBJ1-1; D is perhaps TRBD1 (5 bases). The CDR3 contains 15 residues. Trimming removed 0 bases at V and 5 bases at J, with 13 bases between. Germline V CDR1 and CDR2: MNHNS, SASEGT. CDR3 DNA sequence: TGTGCCAGCAGTGAAGCGGGACGAGGAGGGACTGAAGCTTTCTTT. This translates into CASSEAGRGGTEAFF.

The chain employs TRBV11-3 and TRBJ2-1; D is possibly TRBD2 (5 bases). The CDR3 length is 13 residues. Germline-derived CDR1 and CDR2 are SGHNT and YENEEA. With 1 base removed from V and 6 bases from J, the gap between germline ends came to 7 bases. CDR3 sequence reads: CASSLVGGNEQFF. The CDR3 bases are TGTGCCAGCAGCTTAGTAGGAGGCAATGAGCAGTTCTTC.

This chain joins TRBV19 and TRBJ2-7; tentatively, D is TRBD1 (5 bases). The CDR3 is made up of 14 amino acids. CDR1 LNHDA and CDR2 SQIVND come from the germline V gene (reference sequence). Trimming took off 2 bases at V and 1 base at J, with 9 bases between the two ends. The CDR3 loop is CASSISGPSYEQYF. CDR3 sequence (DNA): TGTGCCAGTAGTATATCAGGGCCTTCCTACGAGCAGTACTTC.

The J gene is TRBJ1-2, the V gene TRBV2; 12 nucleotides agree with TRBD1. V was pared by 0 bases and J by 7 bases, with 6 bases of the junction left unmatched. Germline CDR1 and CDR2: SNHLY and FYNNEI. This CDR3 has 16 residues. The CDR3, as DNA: TGTGCCAGCAGTGAAGCGCCGGGACAGGGGGCGGGTGGCTACACCTTC. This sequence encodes CASSEAPGQGAGGYTF.

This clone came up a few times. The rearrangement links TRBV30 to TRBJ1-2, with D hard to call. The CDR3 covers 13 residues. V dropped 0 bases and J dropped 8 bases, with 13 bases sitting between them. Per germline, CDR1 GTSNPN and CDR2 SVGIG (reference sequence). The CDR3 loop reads CAWSVQRLVGYTF. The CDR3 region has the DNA TGTGCCTGGAGTGTACAGCGCTTGGTAGGCTACACCTTC.

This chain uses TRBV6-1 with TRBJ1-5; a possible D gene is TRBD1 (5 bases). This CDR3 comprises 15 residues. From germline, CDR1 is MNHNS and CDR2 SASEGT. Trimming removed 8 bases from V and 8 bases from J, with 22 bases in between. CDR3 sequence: CASSRGRVGTEPQHF. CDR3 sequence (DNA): TGTGCCAGCTCGCGGGGCCGGGTAGGGACGGAGCCCCAGCATTTT.